This T cell receptor (beta chain) was identified during a study of cytomegalovirus exposure and HLA in healthy donors. CDR3 size: 15 residues. V was clipped by 5 bases and J by 7 bases; unmatched bases: 8. CDR1 is SGHRS, CDR2 YFSETQ, per germline. Libraries were prepared by immunoSEQ multiplex PCR; TCRdb keeps only in-frame clonotypes and omits some of them. Found here are 120,000 or so clones, more than 95% of them singletons; the top ten hold around 1.7%. The receptor's source is a man in his late teens or twenties in good health and CMV-seronegative. J is TRBJ2-1 and V is TRBV5-1; 11 bases agree with TRBD2. Material for sequencing was PBMCs. This CDR3 is CASRPLAGGGNEQFF. As DNA, the CDR3 is TGCGCCAGCAGGCCTCTAGCGGGAGGAGGGAATGAGCAGTTCTTC.